The next 4 T cell receptor beta chains were all read from a single sample in a study of T cell repertoires in cytomegalovirus infection. TCRdb re-analysed the reads in MiXCR, keeping a single row per CDR3 protein. The profile covers approximately 590,000 distinct CDR3 sequences, with approximately 40% appearing a single time and around 46% taken by the ten largest. No antigen has been assigned to these receptors. Sequenced here: cultured PBMCs, sampled from culture after CMV antigen stimulation. These receptors were taken from a human donor in good health (CMV status not recorded). Some clones in this sample may be carry-over from other donors' samples.

This clonotype appeared once. The rearrangement links TRBV5-3 to TRBJ1-4; 7 bases line up with TRBD1. TRBV5-3 is placed among ORFs of uncertain function. The V gene end was trimmed by 8 bases and the J gene end by 7 bases; junction bases not matched to a gene: 11. This CDR3 is built from 14 residues. The CDR3 loop reads CASSPTGVSEKLFF. CDR3 sequence (DNA): TGTGCCAGCAGCCCTACAGGGGTTAGTGAAAAACTGTTTTTT.

This clonotype was recorded only once. The chain has TRBV7-8 and TRBJ1-2; maybe TRBD1 (5 bases). V was cut by 8 bases and J by 4 bases, with 17 bases left in between. Per germline, CDR1 SGHVS and CDR2 FQNEAQ. This CDR3 is 14 amino acids long. As DNA, the CDR3 is TGTGCCAGCGCCTCACCCGGCAGGGTCTATGGCTACACCTTC. Translating gives CASASPGRVYGYTF.

The rearrangement uses TRBV30 and TRBJ2-7; 9 bases fit TRBD1. Germline V gene sequence: CDR1 GTSNPN, CDR2 SVGIG (reference sequence). CDR3 length equals 14 residues. Germline trimming cut 3 bases from V and 5 bases from J; bases unmatched to any gene: 8. The CDR3 protein is CAWRAGTGYHEQYF. DNA for the CDR3: TGTGCCTGGAGGGCCGGGACAGGGTACCACGAGCAGTACTTC. Full variable domain (outside the CDR3, taken from reference TRBV30 and TRBJ2-7): SQTIHQWPATLVQPVGSPLSLECTVEGTSNPNLYWYRQAAGRGLQLLFYSVGIGQISSEVPQNLSASRPQDRQFILSSKKLLLSDSGFYLCAWRAGTGYHEQYFGPGTRLTVT.

The genes are TRBV11-2 and TRBJ1-1; a weak D match, TRBD1 (5 bases). Germline values: CDR1 SGHAT, CDR2 FQNNGV. The CDR3 spans 13 residues. V lost 5 bases to trimming and J lost 3 bases, with 10 bases between them. CDR3: CASSRRDDTEAFF. The CDR3 coding sequence is TGTGCCAGCAGCCGCAGGGACGACACTGAAGCTTTCTTT. Full variable domain (rest looked up from reference TRBV11-2 and TRBJ1-1): EAGVAQSPRYKIIEKRQSVAFWCNPISGHATLYWYQQILGQGPKLLIQFQNNGVVDDSQLPKDRFSAERLKGVDSTLKIQPAKLEDSAVYLCASSRRDDTEAFFGQGTRLTVV.